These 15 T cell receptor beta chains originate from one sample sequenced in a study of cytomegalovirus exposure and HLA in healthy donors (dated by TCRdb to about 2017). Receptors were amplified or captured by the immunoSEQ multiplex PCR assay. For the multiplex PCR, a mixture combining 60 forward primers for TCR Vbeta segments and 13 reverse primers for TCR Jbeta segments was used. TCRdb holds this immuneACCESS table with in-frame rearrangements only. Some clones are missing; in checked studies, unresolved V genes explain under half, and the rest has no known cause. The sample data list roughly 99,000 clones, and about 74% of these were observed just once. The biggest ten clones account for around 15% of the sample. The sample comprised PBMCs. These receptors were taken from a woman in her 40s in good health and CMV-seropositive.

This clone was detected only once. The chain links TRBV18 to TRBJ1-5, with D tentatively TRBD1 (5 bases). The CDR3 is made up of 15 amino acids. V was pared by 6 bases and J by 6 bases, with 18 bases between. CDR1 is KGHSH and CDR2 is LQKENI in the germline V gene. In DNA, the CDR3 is TGTGCCAGCTCCCCGCAGGGCCAGGAGGGTCAGCCCCAGCATTTT. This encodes CASSPQGQEGQPQHF.

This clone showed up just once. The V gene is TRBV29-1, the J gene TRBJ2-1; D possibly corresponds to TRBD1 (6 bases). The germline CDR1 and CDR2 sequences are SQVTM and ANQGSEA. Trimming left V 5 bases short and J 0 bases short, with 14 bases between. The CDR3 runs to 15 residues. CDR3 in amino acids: CSVSFGQSSYNEQFF. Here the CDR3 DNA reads TGCAGCGTTTCATTTGGACAGAGCTCCTACAATGAGCAGTTCTTC.

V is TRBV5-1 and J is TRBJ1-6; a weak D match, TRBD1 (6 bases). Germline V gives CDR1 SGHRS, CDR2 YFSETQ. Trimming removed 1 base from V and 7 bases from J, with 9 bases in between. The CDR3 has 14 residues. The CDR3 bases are TGCGCCAGCAGCTTGACAGGGCAGAATTCACCCCTCCACTTT. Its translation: CASSLTGQNSPLHF.

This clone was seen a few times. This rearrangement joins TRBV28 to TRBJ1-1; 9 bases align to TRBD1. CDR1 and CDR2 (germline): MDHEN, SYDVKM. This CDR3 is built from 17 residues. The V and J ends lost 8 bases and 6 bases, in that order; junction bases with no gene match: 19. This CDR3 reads CASRLGTGYLRVAEAFF. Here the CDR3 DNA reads TGTGCCAGCCGCCTCGGGACAGGGTACCTCAGGGTGGCTGAAGCTTTCTTT.

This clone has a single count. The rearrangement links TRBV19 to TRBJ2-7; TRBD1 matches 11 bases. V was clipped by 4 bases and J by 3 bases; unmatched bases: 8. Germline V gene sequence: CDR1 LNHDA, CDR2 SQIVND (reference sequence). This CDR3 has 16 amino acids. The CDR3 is CASSRGTGTGGYEQYF. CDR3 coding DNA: TGTGCCAGTAGTAGAGGAACCGGGACAGGGGGCTACGAGCAGTACTTC.

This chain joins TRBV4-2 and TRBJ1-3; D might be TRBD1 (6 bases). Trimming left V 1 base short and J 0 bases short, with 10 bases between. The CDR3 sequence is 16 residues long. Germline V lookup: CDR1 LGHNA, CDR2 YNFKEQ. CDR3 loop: CASSQVGGPSGNTIYF. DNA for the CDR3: TGTGCCAGCAGCCAAGTAGGGGGTCCCTCTGGAAACACCATATATTTT.

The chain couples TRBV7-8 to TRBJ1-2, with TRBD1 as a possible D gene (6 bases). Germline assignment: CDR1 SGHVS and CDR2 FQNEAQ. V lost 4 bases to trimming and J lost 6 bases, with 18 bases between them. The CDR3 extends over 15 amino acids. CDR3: CASSSYRGARDGYTF. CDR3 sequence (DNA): TGTGCCAGCAGCTCATATCGGGGGGCCCGGGATGGCTACACCTTC.

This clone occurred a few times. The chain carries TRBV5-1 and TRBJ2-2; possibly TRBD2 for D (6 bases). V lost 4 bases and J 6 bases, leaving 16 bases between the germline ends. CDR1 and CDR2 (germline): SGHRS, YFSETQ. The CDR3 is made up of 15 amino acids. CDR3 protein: CASSRGNSNAGELFF. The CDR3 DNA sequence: TGCGCCAGCAGCCGGGGGAATTCTAACGCCGGGGAGCTGTTTTTT.

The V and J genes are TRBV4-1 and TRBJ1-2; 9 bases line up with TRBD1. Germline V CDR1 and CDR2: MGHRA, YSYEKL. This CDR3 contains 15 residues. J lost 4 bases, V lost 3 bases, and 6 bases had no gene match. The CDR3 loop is CASSQGQGSVYGYTF. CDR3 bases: TGCGCCAGCAGCCAGGGACAGGGTAGCGTCTATGGCTACACCTTC.

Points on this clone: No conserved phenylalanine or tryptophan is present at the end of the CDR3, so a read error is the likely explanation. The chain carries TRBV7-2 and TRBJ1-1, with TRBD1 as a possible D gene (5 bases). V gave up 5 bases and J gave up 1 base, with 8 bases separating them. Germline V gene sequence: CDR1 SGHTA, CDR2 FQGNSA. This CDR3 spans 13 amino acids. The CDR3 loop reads CASSKQENTEAFL. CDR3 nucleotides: TGTGCCAGCAGCAAACAGGAGAACACTGAAGCTTTCCTT.

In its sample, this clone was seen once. The CDR3 bases are TGTGCCAGCATGGGCGGGGGCCACACAGATACGCAGTATTTT. Its translation is CASMGGGHTDTQYF. V and J are TRBV6-1 and TRBJ2-3, with D perhaps matching TRBD2 (7 bases). This CDR3 contains 14 residues. V was pared by 7 bases and J by 2 bases, with 13 bases between. Germline CDR1 MNHNS, CDR2 SASEGT.

The chain's CDR3 is CASSTKYSPGVANQPQHF. CDR3 DNA sequence: TGTGCCAGCAGTACCAAATATTCGCCAGGGGTAGCCAATCAGCCCCAGCATTTT. This rearrangement joins TRBV27 to TRBJ1-5, with D possibly TRBD1 on 6 matching bases. The CDR3 spans 18 residues. Germline CDR1 MNHEY, CDR2 SMNVEV (reference sequence). The ends were cut back, 5 bases at V and 3 bases at J, with 23 bases in the middle.

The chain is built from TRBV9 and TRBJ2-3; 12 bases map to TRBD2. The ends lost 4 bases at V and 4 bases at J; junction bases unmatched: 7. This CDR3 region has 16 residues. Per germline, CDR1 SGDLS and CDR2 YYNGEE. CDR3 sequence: CASSTGLAGFSDTQYF. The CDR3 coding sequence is TGTGCCAGCAGCACCGGACTAGCGGGGTTTTCAGATACGCAGTATTTT.

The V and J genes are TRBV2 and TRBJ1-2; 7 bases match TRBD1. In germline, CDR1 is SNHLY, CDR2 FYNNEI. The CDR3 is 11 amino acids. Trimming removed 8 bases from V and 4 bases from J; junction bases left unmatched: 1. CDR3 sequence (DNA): TGTGCCAGCGGGACAGTCTATGGCTACACCTTC. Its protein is CASGTVYGYTF.

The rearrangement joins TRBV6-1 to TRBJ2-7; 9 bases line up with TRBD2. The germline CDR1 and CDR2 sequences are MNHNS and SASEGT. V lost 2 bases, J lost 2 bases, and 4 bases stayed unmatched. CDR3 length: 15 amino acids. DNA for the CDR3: TGTGCCAGCAGTGAATCCCTAGCGGGACCCTACGAGCAGTACTTC. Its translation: CASSESLAGPYEQYF.